A selection of T cell receptor beta chains follows, all from one sample in a study of cytomegalovirus exposure and HLA in healthy donors. The table came from immunoSEQ multiplex PCR; TCRdb's copy has only in-frame clones and leaves some out. This table holds about 200,000 clones, approximately 85% found once. Sample: PBMCs. The receptors stem from a woman aged 50 to 65 in good health and CMV-seronegative. CDR3s include the opening cysteine and the closing phenylalanine or tryptophan. D genes are given only for firm matches. Clone size appears in some rows only: once, few, many, or a class for an expanded clone.

clone size	V gene	J gene	D gene	CDR3 DNA	CDR3 protein
NA	TRBV7-2	TRBJ1-1	TRBD1	TGTGCCAGCAGCTTTACAGGGGCCACTGAAGCTTTCTTT	CASSFTGATEAFF
NA	TRBV28	TRBJ2-7	TRBD2	TGTGCCAGCACCCCCTCTCCACGGGGGGTTAAGGAGCAGTACTTC	CASTPSPRGVKEQYF
NA	TRBV13	TRBJ2-2	NA	TGTGCCAGCAGCCAAGGAGGGAACACCGGGGAGCTGTTTTTT	CASSQGGNTGELFF
NA	TRBV7-2	TRBJ2-2	NA	TGTGCCAGCAGCTTAGGGTTAGCCGGGGAGCTGTTTTTT	CASSLGLAGELFF
NA	TRBV5-1	TRBJ2-5	NA	TGCGCCAGCAGCTTACAAGGGGGTGTTTTGGAGACCCAGTACTTC	CASSLQGGVLETQYF
NA	TRBV27	TRBJ1-4	TRBD1	TGTGCCAGCAGTGAAACAGGGGGGCATGAAAAACTGTTTTTT	CASSETGGHEKLFF
once	TRBV7-8	TRBJ2-1	TRBD2	TGTGCCAGCAGCTCCGGACTAGCAGGGCAGTTCTTC	CASSSGLAGQFF
NA	TRBV6-1	TRBJ1-2	TRBD1	TGTGCCAGCAGTATGCGGACAGGGTATGGCTACACCTTC	CASSMRTGYGYTF
NA	TRBV5-1	TRBJ2-5	TRBD2	TGCGCCAGCCACCCAGGACTAGCGGGAGGGCCACAAGAGACCCAGTACTTC	CASHPGLAGGPQETQYF
NA	TRBV6-1	TRBJ1-4	NA	TGTGCCAGCAGTGAAACCACAGGGCCCTATGAAAAACTGTTTTTT	CASSETTGPYEKLFF
NA	TRBV7-2	TRBJ2-7	TRBD2	TGTGCCAGCAGCTTAGGTGGGACTAGCGGGAGCTACGAGCAGTACTTC	CASSLGGTSGSYEQYF
NA	TRBV6-1	TRBJ2-1	TRBD2	TGTGCCAGCGAGGGACTAGCGATCAATGAGCAGTTCTTC	CASEGLAINEQFF
NA	TRBV9	TRBJ1-4	NA	TGTGCCAGCAGCGTAGCTGGGGGAGGAGGAGGTGAAAAACTGTTTTTT	CASSVAGGGGGEKLFF
NA	TRBV19	TRBJ1-2	NA	TGTGCCAGTAGTACCGGACAGAAGAATGGCTACACCTTC	CASSTGQKNGYTF
NA	TRBV4-1	TRBJ1-4	TRBD1	TGCGCCAGCAGCCAAGATACGGGACAGGGGCCAACGACTAATGAAAAACTGTTTTTT	CASSQDTGQGPTTNEKLFF
NA	TRBV5-5	TRBJ1-1	TRBD1	TGTGCCAGCAGCTTCGGACAGGGTGGCACTGAAGCTTTCTTT	CASSFGQGGTEAFF
NA	TRBV19	TRBJ2-1	NA	TGTGCCAGTAGCGACCCCGGACTTTACAATGAGCAGTTCTTC	CASSDPGLYNEQFF
NA	TRBV9	TRBJ2-2	TRBD1	TGTGCCAGCACCCACAGGGGGCGCCCCGGGGAGCTGTTTTTT	CASTHRGRPGELFF